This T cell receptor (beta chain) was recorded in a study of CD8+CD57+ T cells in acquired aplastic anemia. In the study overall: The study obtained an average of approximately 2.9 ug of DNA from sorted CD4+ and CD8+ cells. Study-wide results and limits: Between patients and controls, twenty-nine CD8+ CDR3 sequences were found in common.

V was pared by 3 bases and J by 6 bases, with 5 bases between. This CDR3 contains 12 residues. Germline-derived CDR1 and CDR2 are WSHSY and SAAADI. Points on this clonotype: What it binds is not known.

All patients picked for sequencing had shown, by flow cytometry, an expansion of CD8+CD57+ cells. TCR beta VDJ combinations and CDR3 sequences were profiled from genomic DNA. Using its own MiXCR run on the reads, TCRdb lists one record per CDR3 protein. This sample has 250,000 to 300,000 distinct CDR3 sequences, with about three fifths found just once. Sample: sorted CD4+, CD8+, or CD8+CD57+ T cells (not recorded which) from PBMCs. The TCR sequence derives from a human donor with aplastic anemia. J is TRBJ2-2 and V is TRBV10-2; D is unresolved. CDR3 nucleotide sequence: TGCGCCAGCAGTGACAGGTCCGGGGAGCTGTTTTTT. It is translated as CASSDRSGELFF.